This TCR beta chain was captured in a study of T cell responses to AZD1222 COVID-19 vaccine. TCRdb's table, derived via immunoSEQ multiplex PCR, lists solely in-frame clones and lacks some. This table holds 210,000 or so clones, 85% to 95% found once. The CDR3 totals 14 residues. CDR1 SGHRS and CDR2 YFSETQ come from the germline V gene. General study points: Dominant at 160-218 and 743-854, vaccine-associated CD4 TCRs also spanned spike.

Concerning this clone: The antigen is not known. A read error may produce the germline difference seen at one junction end.

V and J are TRBV5-1 and TRBJ1-1; 8 bases are shared with TRBD1. This specimen consisted of peripheral blood, obtained on day 0 of MenACWY control vaccination. This clonotype was sampled from an adult in good health. The CDR3, as DNA: TGCGCCAGCAGCTTGGGGGGACAGGCCTCGGTCGGGATCTTT. The encoded protein is CASSLGGQASVGIF.